The present TCR beta chain was sequenced within a study of cytomegalovirus exposure and HLA in healthy donors. This clone was found a few times. Both 60 Vbeta primers and 13 Jbeta primers went into the PCR. The method was immunoSEQ multiplex PCR; TCRdb's version includes in-frame clones alone and lacks a portion of them. The data show under 200,000 clones, about 70% seen once. Germline V CDR1 and CDR2: MNHNS, SASEGT. The CDR3 has 20 residues. The V end was cut by 1 base, the J end by 0 bases, with 22 bases between. The J gene is TRBJ2-1, the V gene TRBV6-1; a possible D gene is TRBD1 (5 bases). The sequenced sample consisted of PBMCs. The receptor comes from a woman between 25 and 40 years old in good health and CMV-seronegative. The CDR3 nucleotides read TGTGCCAGCAGTGAAGGGGCAGGGATGAGGTTTACGAGCTCCTACAATGAGCAGTTCTTC. Residues: CASSEGAGMRFTSSYNEQFF.